The T cell receptor beta chain described here comes from a study of blood T cell repertoires in COVID-19. For the study at large: T cells, B-cell-depleted T cells, or PBMCs supplied cDNA or gDNA.

J was trimmed by 3 bases and V by 2 bases; bases with no gene match: 1. The CDR3 is 14 amino acids. Germline lookup yields CDR1 MNHEY and CDR2 SMNVEV (reference sequence). In the original processing: Using reference gene primer amplification, nucleated cell counts were estimated. Assay: immunoSEQ multiplex PCR; the TCRdb copy retains only in-frame clones and omits some. V and J calls and clone size are given by that table; D and trimming were obtained from the DNA. The sample holds about 59,000 clones; around four fifths are singletons and the top ten take roughly an eighth. The genes are TRBV27 and TRBJ1-1; 9 bases agree with TRBD1. The sequenced material came from peripheral blood. The TCR comes from a man older than 75 with acute or convalescent COVID-19. CDR3 amino acids: CASSLNRGHTEAFF. DNA of the CDR3: TGTGCCAGCAGTTTAAACAGGGGGCACACTGAAGCTTTCTTT.